The clone carrying this T cell receptor beta chain was detected a few times. The data are from a study of T cells after yellow fever vaccination. UMIs were added to TCR cDNA along with a universal primer site when it was made by 5'RACE template switching. TCRdb ran MiXCR on the 5' RACE reads and lists one entry per CDR3 protein. The top ten hold roughly 21% of the sample, which has 250,000 to 400,000 distinct CDR3 sequences, around 4.4% seen once. The CDR3 sequence is 17 residues long. V lost 2 bases, J lost 0 bases, and 14 bases lay in between. Germline-derived CDR1 and CDR2 are SGHAT and FQNNGV. The sample was PBMCs, taken 15 days after the yellow fever booster vaccination. The gene calls are TRBV11-2 and TRBJ2-1, with D perhaps TRBD1 (7 bases). The sequence came from a man aged 18 to 30 who received the YFV17D yellow fever vaccine. The CDR3 bases are TGTGCCAGCAGCTTACTCTCAGGGGGGAGCTCCTACAATGAGCAGTTCTTC. Protein sequence: CASSLLSGGSSYNEQFF.